The 8 T cell receptor beta chains reported below all come from one sample, sequenced in a study of blood T cells in healthy people across ages. PCR was performed a second time for about 7 to 11 cycles using a sample-barcoded 5' primer and a J-beta primer mix. TCRdb itself ran the 5' RACE reads through MiXCR, one entry per CDR3 protein. The sample yields over a million distinct CDR3 sequences, approximately 25% seen once. The same sample was also studied in work on T cells of mothers and their children.

Sequencing was carried out using blood. These TCRs come from a girl aged 2-10 years in good health.

CDR3 coding DNA: TGTGCCAGCAGTTACTCTATTCGGTACAATGAGCAGTTCTTC. Its protein product is CASSYSIRYNEQFF. The V call is TRBV6-5, the J call TRBJ2-1; D is undetermined. Trimming removed 0 bases from V and 4 bases from J, with 7 bases in between. The germline gives CDR1 MNHEY, CDR2 SVGAGI. CDR3 size: 14 residues.

Only a few counts were recorded for this clonotype. The V gene is TRBV5-1, the J gene TRBJ2-1; tentative D call: TRBD2 (6 bases). V lost 1 base and J lost 2, with 16 bases in between. Germline loops: CDR1 SGHRS, CDR2 YFSETQ. This CDR3 has 17 amino acids. The CDR3 DNA reads as TGCGCCAGCAGCTTGTGGGTGGCGGGGCCGGCCTACAATGAGCAGTTCTTC. Translated: CASSLWVAGPAYNEQFF.

This clonotype has only one observation. The rearrangement joins TRBV12-3 or TRBV12-4 to TRBJ1-1; D gene uncertain. V was cut by 3 bases and J by 7 bases, with 12 bases left in between. The CDR3 has 13 residues. DNA of the CDR3: TGTGCCAGCAGTTTGGCCGGAACCAATGAAGCTTTCTTT. Translation gives CASSLAGTNEAFF.

Concerning this clonotype itself: It may be a read error: a sequence one base away is much more abundant. The rearrangement links TRBV7-2 to TRBJ2-2; D is ambiguous. V was cut by 7 bases and J by 2 bases, with 14 bases left in between. This CDR3 is 15 amino acids long. Germline V lookup: CDR1 SGHTA, CDR2 FQGNSA. Written as DNA, the CDR3 is TGTGCCAGCACCCTAAGCCCCTTCAACACCGGGGAGCTGTTTTTT. Translated, it gives CASTLSPFNTGELFF.

The chain uses TRBV28 and TRBJ1-2, with TRBD1 matching over 7 bases. Losses at the gene ends were 6 bases for V and 2 bases for J; bases not matched to a gene: 12. The CDR3 is 16 amino acids. The germline CDR1 and CDR2 sequences are MDHEN and SYDVKM. The CDR3 is CASSKRMDRLNYGYTF. The CDR3 DNA follows: TGTGCCAGCAGCAAACGCATGGACAGGCTAAACTATGGCTACACCTTC.

The rearrangement links TRBV5-1 to TRBJ2-5; D might be TRBD1 (6 bases). CDR3 length equals 13 residues. CDR1 SGHRS and CDR2 YFSETQ come from the germline V gene. Trimming pared 7 bases from V and 2 bases from J, leaving 12 bases between. The CDR3, as DNA: TGCGCCAGCTCAAGGGGGATGCAAGAGACCCAGTACTTC. This gives the protein CASSRGMQETQYF.

The chain joins TRBV9 to TRBJ2-5; possibly TRBD1 for D (5 bases). With the DNA end fitting TRBJ2-7 better, the J assignment may be wrong. Looked up from germline, CDR1 is SGDLS and CDR2 is YYNGEE. The CDR3 runs to 14 residues. The CDR3 nucleotides are TGTGCCAGCAGCGTAGAGGCGACAGCTTACGAGCAGTACTTC. Encoded protein: CASSVEATAYEQYF.

This clonotype has only a few counts. This sequence joins TRBV20-1 and TRBJ2-5; 10 positions match TRBD1. Germline CDR1 and CDR2: DFQATT and SNEGSKA (reference sequence). There are 14 residues in the CDR3. V shed 3 bases, J shed 2 bases, and the junction held 3 bases outside the gene matches. The CDR3 spells CSARGQGSQETQYF. The CDR3 bases are TGCAGTGCTAGGGGACAGGGGTCGCAAGAGACCCAGTACTTC.